This entry features one T cell receptor beta chain sequence. This entry is derived from a study of blood T cell repertoires in COVID-19. The CDR3 loop spans 12 amino acids. The germline gives CDR1 SEHNR, CDR2 FQNEAQ (reference sequence). V gave up 5 bases and J gave up 1 base, with 5 bases separating them. Repertoires were generated with immunoSEQ multiplex PCR, while TCRdb's copy carries only in-frame clones and drops some. The sample yields about 260,000 clones, 75% to 90% seen once. The clonotype comes from a woman in her thirties or forties who had been exposed to COVID-19. The rearrangement joins TRBV7-9 to TRBJ1-1; no definite D call. The specimen was PBMCs or T cells enriched from blood (not recorded which). Here the CDR3 reads CASSRRNTEAFF. CDR3 in DNA: TGTGCCAGCAGCCGGAGGAACACTGAAGCTTTCTTT.